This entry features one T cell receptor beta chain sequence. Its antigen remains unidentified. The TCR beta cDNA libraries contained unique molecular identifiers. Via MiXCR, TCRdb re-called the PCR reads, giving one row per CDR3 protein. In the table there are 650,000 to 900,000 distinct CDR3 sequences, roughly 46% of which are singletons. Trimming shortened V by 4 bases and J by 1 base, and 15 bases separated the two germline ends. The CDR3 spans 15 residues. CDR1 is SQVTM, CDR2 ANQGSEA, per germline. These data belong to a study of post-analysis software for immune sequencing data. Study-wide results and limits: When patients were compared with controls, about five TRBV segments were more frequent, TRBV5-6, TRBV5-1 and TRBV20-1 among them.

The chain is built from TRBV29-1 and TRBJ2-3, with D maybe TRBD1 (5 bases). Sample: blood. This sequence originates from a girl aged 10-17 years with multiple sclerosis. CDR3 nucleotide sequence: TGCAGCGTTGGGGGAATGACAGCGCGCACAGATACGCAGTATTTT. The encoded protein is CSVGGMTARTDTQYF.